These 19 T cell receptor beta chains originate from one sample sequenced in a study of cytomegalovirus exposure and HLA in healthy donors. Researchers ran the PCR with 60 Vbeta and 13 Jbeta primers. Clones were sequenced by immunoSEQ multiplex PCR, and TCRdb holds only the in-frame ones, with some missing. The data show 55,000 to 80,000 clones, 85% seen once. Sequencing used PBMCs. These receptors came from a female donor in good health and CMV-seronegative.

The chain carries TRBV6-6 and TRBJ1-2, with D tentatively TRBD1 (6 bases). Trimming cost V 7 bases and J 4 bases, with 22 bases left between them. The CDR3 loop spans 16 amino acids. The germline gives CDR1 MNHNY, CDR2 SVGAGI (reference sequence). CDR3 region: CASTQGSGTSRYGYTF. CDR3 coding DNA: TGTGCCAGCACTCAGGGGTCCGGGACGAGTCGCTATGGCTACACCTTC.

The chain combines TRBV28 with TRBJ2-7; a possible D gene is TRBD1 (6 bases). The germline V gene has CDR1 MDHEN and CDR2 SYDVKM. V dropped 5 bases and J dropped 3 bases, with 14 bases sitting between them. CDR3 length: 14 residues. The CDR3 spells CASSPGQFSYEQYF. The CDR3 nucleotides are TGTGCCAGCAGTCCCGGACAGTTTAGCTACGAGCAGTACTTC.

The chain combines TRBV7-2 with TRBJ2-3; 9 bases map to TRBD2. Germline V lookup: CDR1 SGHTA, CDR2 FQGNSA. The CDR3 is made up of 14 amino acids. Trimming at V came to 5 bases and at J to 1 base, leaving 1 base not matched to a gene. The CDR3 loop reads CASSRTSGTDTQYF. CDR3 nucleotides: TGTGCCAGCAGCAGGACTAGCGGCACAGATACGCAGTATTTT. The full variable domain, rest sourced from reference TRBV7-2 and TRBJ2-3, is GAGVSQSPSNKVTEKGKDVELRCDPISGHTALYWYRQSLGQGLEFLIYFQGNSAPDKSGLPSDRFSAERTGGSVSTLTIQRTQQEDSAVYLCASSRTSGTDTQYFGPGTRLTVL.

The chain uses TRBV9 and TRBJ2-2; D gene uncertain. The CDR3 runs to 15 residues. V was clipped by 4 bases and J by 7 bases, with 17 bases between them. The germline CDR1 and CDR2 sequences are SGDLS and YYNGEE. CDR3 amino acids: CASSPVAGSHGELFF. The CDR3 region has the DNA TGTGCCAGCAGCCCGGTGGCAGGCAGCCACGGGGAGCTGTTTTTT.

The chain uses TRBV29-1 and TRBJ2-3; the match to TRBD1 covers 9 bases. With 7 bases clipped from V and 4 bases from J, the junction kept 9 bases outside the gene matches. Germline CDR1 is SQVTM and CDR2 is ANQGSEA. The CDR3 consists of 14 residues. CDR3 residues: CSAGQGTTADTQYF. The CDR3 DNA follows: TGCAGCGCCGGACAGGGGACCACAGCAGATACGCAGTATTTT.

This chain connects TRBV7-8 to TRBJ2-3; D not certain. This CDR3 has 14 residues. The germline gives CDR1 SGHVS, CDR2 FQNEAQ. The V end was cut by 0 bases, the J end by 2 bases, with 6 bases between. CDR3 residues: CASSLASLTDTQYF. The DNA for the CDR3 is TGTGCCAGCAGCTTAGCGTCTCTCACAGATACGCAGTATTTT. The full variable domain, in which reference TRBV7-8 and TRBJ2-3 provide the parts outside the CDR3, is GAGVSQSPRYKVAKRGQDVALRCDPISGHVSLFWYQQALGQGPEFLTYFQNEAQLDKSGLPSDRFFAERPEGSVSTLKIQRTQQEDSAVYLCASSLASLTDTQYFGPGTRLTVL.

V and J are TRBV5-1 and TRBJ2-2; unclear D gene. CDR1 is SGHRS and CDR2 is YFSETQ in the germline V gene. V lost 1 base, J lost 0 bases, and 7 bases lay in between. There are 15 residues in the CDR3. Here the CDR3 reads CASSLLHSNTGELFF. CDR3 nucleotides: TGCGCCAGCAGCTTGCTGCACTCGAACACCGGGGAGCTGTTTTTT.

The genes are TRBV7-2 and TRBJ2-7; 11 bases agree with TRBD2. Looked up from germline, CDR1 is SGHTA and CDR2 is FQGNSA. The CDR3 loop spans 15 amino acids. Unmatched junction bases numbered 5, after V lost 5 bases and J lost 2 bases. CDR3 sequence reads: CASSEAGLAAYEQYF. The CDR3 nucleotides read TGTGCCAGCAGCGAAGCGGGACTAGCGGCCTACGAGCAGTACTTC.

The rearrangement links TRBV7-9 to TRBJ2-7, with D possibly TRBD1 on 5 matching bases. The CDR3 covers 13 residues. The germline V and J ends were trimmed by 1 base and 6 bases, with 10 bases remaining between them. Germline loops: CDR1 SEHNR, CDR2 FQNEAQ (reference sequence). The CDR3, as DNA: TGTGCCAGCAGCTTAGTGACAGTCGGCGAGCAGTACTTC. Its translation is CASSLVTVGEQYF.

The chain employs TRBV11-2 and TRBJ1-4; D might be TRBD1 (6 bases). V shed 5 bases and J shed 8 bases, with 15 bases lying between them. Germline V gives CDR1 SGHAT, CDR2 FQNNGV. The CDR3 is 14 amino acids. The CDR3 reads CASSLAGAREKLFF. The DNA for the CDR3 is TGTGCCAGCAGCCTGGCGGGGGCAAGGGAAAAACTGTTTTTT. The whole variable domain, filled in from reference TRBV11-2 and TRBJ1-4, reads EAGVAQSPRYKIIEKRQSVAFWCNPISGHATLYWYQQILGQGPKLLIQFQNNGVVDDSQLPKDRFSAERLKGVDSTLKIQPAKLEDSAVYLCASSLAGAREKLFFGSGTQLSVL.

V is TRBV9 and J is TRBJ1-2, with D possibly matching TRBD1 (6 bases). With 4 bases removed from V and 4 bases from J, the gap between germline ends came to 17 bases. The CDR3 has 15 amino acids. Germline CDR1 is SGDLS and CDR2 is YYNGEE. CDR3 bases: TGTGCCAGCAGCCCCAACAGACAGGCCCTCTATGGCTACACCTTC. Its translation is CASSPNRQALYGYTF.

The V gene is TRBV9, the J gene TRBJ1-2; a possible D gene is TRBD1 (5 bases). Trimming took 5 bases from V and 4 from J, leaving 12 bases between them. Germline assignment: CDR1 SGDLS and CDR2 YYNGEE. The CDR3 length is 13 residues. The CDR3 DNA reads as TGTGCCAGCAGTACAGGCGACGTCTATGGCTACACCTTC. It specifies CASSTGDVYGYTF.

CDR3: CASSRDRGVGYTF. CDR3 sequence (DNA): TGTGCCAGCAGCCGAGACAGGGGAGTTGGCTACACCTTC. V usage is TRBV11-1 and J usage is TRBJ1-2; the match to TRBD1 covers 8 bases. The CDR3 is 13 residues long. V lost 5 bases to trimming and J lost 7 bases; unmatched junction nucleotides: 6. Germline CDR1 SGHAT, CDR2 FQDESV (reference sequence).

This chain uses TRBV5-8 with TRBJ1-3, with D possibly matching TRBD1 (5 bases). The V and J ends lost 1 base and 3 bases respectively, with 17 bases between them. Germline CDR1 SGHTS, CDR2 YDEGEE. The CDR3 extends over 17 amino acids. The CDR3 protein is CASSLRPQDRFGNTIYF. Here the CDR3 DNA reads TGTGCCAGCAGCTTGCGTCCACAGGATCGCTTTGGAAACACCATATATTTT.

The chain uses TRBV6-1 and TRBJ2-1; TRBD1 agrees at 9 bases. CDR3 size: 15 residues. The V gene's germline CDR1 is MNHNS and CDR2 SASEGT. Germline trimming cut 4 bases from V and 8 bases from J; bases unmatched to any gene: 9. CDR3 loop: CASSVARQGGHEQFF. The CDR3 coding sequence is TGTGCCAGCAGTGTAGCTCGACAGGGGGGGCATGAGCAGTTCTTC.

V gene TRBV5-6 combines with J gene TRBJ1-4; TRBD1 matches 7 bases. The CDR3 consists of 15 residues. Germline CDR1 SGHDT, CDR2 YYEEEE. V lost 1 base to trimming and J lost 4 bases; unmatched junction nucleotides: 4. CDR3 in amino acids: CASSLRGQGNEKLFF. CDR3 DNA sequence: TGTGCCAGCAGCTTGAGGGGGCAGGGTAATGAAAAACTGTTTTTT. The full variable domain, in which reference TRBV5-6 and TRBJ1-4 provide the parts outside the CDR3, is DAGVTQSPTHLIKTRGQQVTLRCSPKSGHDTVSWYQQALGQGPQFIFQYYEEEERQRGNFPDRFSGHQFPNYSSELNVNALLLGDSALYLCASSLRGQGNEKLFFGSGTQLSVL.

The chain combines TRBV4-2 with TRBJ2-1; 8 positions agree with TRBD1. Germline V gene lookup returns CDR1 LGHNA and CDR2 YNFKEQ. The CDR3 has 17 residues. Trimming removed 5 bases from V and 5 bases from J; junction bases left unmatched: 14. The CDR3 bases are TGTGCCAGCAGCTTGGACCTGGACAGGGTAGGGGACAATGAGCAGTTCTTC. This codes for CASSLDLDRVGDNEQFF.

The chain combines TRBV4-1 with TRBJ1-5; D remains ambiguous. Germline-derived CDR1 and CDR2 are MGHRA and YSYEKL. V was clipped by 2 bases and J by 0 bases, with 11 bases between them. The CDR3 runs 16 residues. CDR3 amino acids: CASSQTIPASNQPQHF. The CDR3 region has the DNA TGCGCCAGCAGCCAAACAATTCCCGCTAGCAATCAGCCCCAGCATTTT.

This clone is a singleton in its sample. The chain uses TRBV5-5 and TRBJ2-1; D is perhaps TRBD2 (5 bases). Per the germline V gene, CDR1 is SGHKS and CDR2 is YYEKEE (reference sequence). The CDR3 consists of 17 residues. Trimming shortened V by 4 bases and J by 1 base, and 18 bases separated the two germline ends. The CDR3 DNA reads TGTGCCAGCAGCCCCCTCCCGGGAACCTCATCCTACAATGAGCAGTTCTTC. This gives the protein CASSPLPGTSSYNEQFF.